This T cell receptor beta chain was identified during a study of T cell responses to AZD1222 COVID-19 vaccine (dated by TCRdb to the early 2020s). Describing the broader study: TCR sequencing covered more than 230 trial participants: 200 to 220 given two doses of AZD1222 and around 26 given two doses of MenACWY control vaccine. Enrollment into the trials was organized by age into subgroups of 18-55, 56-69 and 70-plus years, and those subgroups contained roughly 150, 30 and 60 TCR-sequenced participants, respectively.

A word on this clone: The specificity of this receptor is unknown. Base qualities are not recorded, but no much larger clone differs from it by a single base.

Spanning cysteine to phenylalanine, the CDR3 consists of 14 amino acids. Only the CDR3 portion is preserved as DNA: 42 bases, with reading frame beginning at the first base. Per the germline V gene, SGDLS is the CDR1 and YYNGEE is the CDR2. The trim is 3 bases for V and 4 bases for J, with a gap of 10 bases between the germline ends. This specimen's time point label, per the study, means: about 28 days (+/-7) after the second vaccine dose. AZD1222 recipients with second doses at about 4 weeks or about 12 weeks were pooled, because spike-specific TCR depth and breadth did not differ between schedules. Vaccinee samples were obtained from the UK trials COV001 and COV002, which included a single-blind randomized controlled phase 2/3 trial of AZD1222 (ChAdOx1 nCoV-19) in healthy adults. Trial participant PBMC samples were collected at day 0 and day 28 after the second dose for TCRbeta chain sequencing.

The CDR3 regions of human TCRbeta chains were analyzed by immunosequencing. Per the original workflow: TCRs in the repertoires were compared against a reference library of SARS-CoV-2-specific TCRs that had been generated with the MIRA antigen-specificity platform. Breadth was defined as the fraction of unique TCRs that were SARS-CoV-2-associated, and depth was defined as the fraction of total T cells that were SARS-CoV-2-associated. Using the MIRA data, each spike-specific TCR was assigned both to the spike region to which the TCR was reactive and to a CD4 or CD8 class. Log10-transformed breadth and depth values were compared by one-way ANOVA with Sidak's multiple comparisons tests. In its TCRdb copy, this immuneACCESS table keeps in-frame sequences only and misses some clones. Where compared with another copy, unresolved V genes explain less than half of these, and the others have no known cause. V and J calls and clone size come straight from that table; D and trimming were deduced from the DNA. The sample profile shows about 72,000 clones; about 89% of them were found once. Under 30% of the sample comes from the top ten.

Study-wide findings and limitations: The 56-69-year group was small, and its depth increase did not reach significance, likely because of low power. The vaccine-associated CD4 TCRs covered the entire spike protein, and the dominant responses fell in regions 160-218 and 743-854. A significant rise in spike-specific TCR breadth and depth was observed after two AZD1222 doses relative to day 0 and relative to MenACWY recipients. Conclusions about previously exposed vaccinees are limited, since just 5 to 7 AZD1222 recipients were seropositive for SARS-CoV-2 at baseline. Reportedly, close to half of the unique spike-specific TCRs recognized epitopes lying outside the regions that are mutated in the B.1.351 and B.1.1.7 variants. Most participants were white British and females outnumbered males, and the authors suggested that clonal diversity may have been underestimated. Because no samples from the day 14 peak response were available, repertoires could be characterized only after the peak T cell response.

Rearrangement joined TRBV9 to TRBJ2-2; the D gene remains uncertain. Sequenced material: peripheral blood, taken 28 days after the second AZD1222 dose. This receptor was identified in an adult who received the AZD1222 COVID-19 vaccine. The DNA sequence is given as TGTGCCAGCAGCGCCTTCTCGAGCACCGGGGAGCTGTTTTTT. It translates as CASSAFSSTGELFF. Outside the CDR3, residues come from the reference TRBV9 and TRBJ2-2 proteins, so the full variable domain is: DSGVTQTPKHLITATGQRVTLRCSPRSGDLSVYWYQQSLDQGLQFLIQYYNGEERAKGNILERFSAQQFPDLHSELNLSSLELGDSALYFCASSAFSSTGELFFGEGSRLTVL.